The TCR beta chain under discussion was sequenced for a study of T cell responses to AZD1222 COVID-19 vaccine. The analysis combined second doses at about 4 or about 12 weeks. With regard to this clone: No antigen is known for it.

General study results and limits: A rise in Spike-specific TCR breadth and depth followed two AZD1222 doses. Donors were mostly white British, more females; clonal diversity possibly underestimated. Only 5 or 6 individuals given AZD1222 were seropositive at baseline.

Produced via immunoSEQ multiplex PCR; TCRdb's table is partial and in-frame only. The table has 120,000 to 150,000 clones, about 91% seen once. The starting material was peripheral blood, obtained 28 days after the second AZD1222 dose. The clonotype was recovered from an adult who received the AZD1222 COVID-19 vaccine.

CDR3: CASSERPDWNTEAFF. CDR3 DNA sequence: TGTGCCAGCAGTGAACGGCCAGACTGGAACACTGAAGCTTTCTTT. The chain combines TRBV6-1 with TRBJ1-1; D is uncertain. This CDR3 region has 15 residues. Between the trimmed V and J ends, which lost 2 bases and 1 base, there was a span of 11 bases. Germline CDR1 MNHNS, CDR2 SASEGT.